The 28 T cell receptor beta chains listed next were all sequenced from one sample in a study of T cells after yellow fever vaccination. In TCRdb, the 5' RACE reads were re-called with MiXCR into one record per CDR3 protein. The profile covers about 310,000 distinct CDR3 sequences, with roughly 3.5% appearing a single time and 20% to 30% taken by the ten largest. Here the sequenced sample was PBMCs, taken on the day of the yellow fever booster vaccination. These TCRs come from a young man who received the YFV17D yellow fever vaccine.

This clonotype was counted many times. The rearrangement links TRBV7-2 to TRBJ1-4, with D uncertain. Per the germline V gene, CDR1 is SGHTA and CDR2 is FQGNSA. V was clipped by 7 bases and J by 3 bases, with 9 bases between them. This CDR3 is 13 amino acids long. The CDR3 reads CASTAYPNEKLFF. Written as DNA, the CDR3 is TGTGCCAGCACGGCGTACCCTAATGAAAAACTGTTTTTT.

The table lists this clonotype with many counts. The CDR3 spells CASSEVVETQYF. The CDR3 nucleotides are TGTGCCAGCAGTGAAGTGGTTGAGACCCAGTACTTC. The rearrangement links TRBV2 to TRBJ2-5; D is uncertain. The germline gives CDR1 SNHLY, CDR2 FYNNEI. V lost 1 base to trimming and J lost 5 bases, with 5 bases between them. The CDR3 has 12 residues.

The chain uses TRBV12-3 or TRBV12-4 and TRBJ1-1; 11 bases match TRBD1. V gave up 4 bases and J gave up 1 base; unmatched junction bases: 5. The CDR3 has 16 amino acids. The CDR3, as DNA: TGTGCCAGCAGTTCGGACAGGGGGCGTCGGAACACTGAAGCTTTCTTT. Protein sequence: CASSSDRGRRNTEAFF.

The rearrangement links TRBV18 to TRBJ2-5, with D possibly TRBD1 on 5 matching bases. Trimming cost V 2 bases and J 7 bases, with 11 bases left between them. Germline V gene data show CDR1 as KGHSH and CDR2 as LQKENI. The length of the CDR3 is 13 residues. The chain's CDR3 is CASSPWVRATQYF. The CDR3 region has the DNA TGTGCCAGCTCACCATGGGTCAGGGCGACCCAGTACTTC.

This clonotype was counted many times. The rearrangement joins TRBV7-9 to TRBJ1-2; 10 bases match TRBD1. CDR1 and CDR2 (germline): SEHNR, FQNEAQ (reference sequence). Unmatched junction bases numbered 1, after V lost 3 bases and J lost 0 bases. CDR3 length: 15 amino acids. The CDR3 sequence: CASSLGQGPNYGYTF. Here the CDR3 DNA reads TGTGCCAGCAGCTTGGGACAGGGGCCTAACTATGGCTACACCTTC. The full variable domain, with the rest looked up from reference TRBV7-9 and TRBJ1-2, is DTGVSQNPRHKITKRGQNVTFRCDPISEHNRLYWYRQTLGQGPEFLTYFQNEAQLEKSRLLSDRFSAERPKGSFSTLEIQRTEQGDSAMYLCASSLGQGPNYGYTFGSGTRLTVV.

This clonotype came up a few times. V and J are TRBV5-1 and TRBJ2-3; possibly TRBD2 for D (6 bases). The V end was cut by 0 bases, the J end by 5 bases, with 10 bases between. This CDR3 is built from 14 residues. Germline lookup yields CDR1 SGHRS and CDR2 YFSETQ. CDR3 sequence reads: CASSLGDGGDTQYF. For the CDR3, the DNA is TGCGCCAGCAGCTTGGGGGACGGGGGAGATACGCAGTATTTT.

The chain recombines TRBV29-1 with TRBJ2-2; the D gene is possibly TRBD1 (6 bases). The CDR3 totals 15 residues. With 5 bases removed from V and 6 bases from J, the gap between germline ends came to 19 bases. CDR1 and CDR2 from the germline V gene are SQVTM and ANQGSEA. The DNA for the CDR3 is TGCAGCGTTTCCCAGGGGCTCTTCGGTGCCGGGGAGCTGTTTTTT. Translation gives CSVSQGLFGAGELFF.

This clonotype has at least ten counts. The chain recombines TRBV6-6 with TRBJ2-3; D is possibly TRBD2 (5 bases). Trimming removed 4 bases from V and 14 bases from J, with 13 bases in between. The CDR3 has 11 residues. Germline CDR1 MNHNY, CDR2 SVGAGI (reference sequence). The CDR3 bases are TGTGCCAGCAGTTCGGACTCAGCGGTGTATTTT. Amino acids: CASSSDSAVYF.

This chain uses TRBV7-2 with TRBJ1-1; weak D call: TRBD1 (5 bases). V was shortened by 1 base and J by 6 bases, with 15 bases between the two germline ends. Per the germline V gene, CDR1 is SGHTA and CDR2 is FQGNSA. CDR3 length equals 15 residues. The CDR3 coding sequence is TGTGCCAGCAGCTTAGTTTGGGGGTCGGGGGCTGAAGCTTTCTTT. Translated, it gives CASSLVWGSGAEAFF. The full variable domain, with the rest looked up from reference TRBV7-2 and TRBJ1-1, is GAGVSQSPSNKVTEKGKDVELRCDPISGHTALYWYRQSLGQGLEFLIYFQGNSAPDKSGLPSDRFSAERTGGSVSTLTIQRTQQEDSAVYLCASSLVWGSGAEAFFGQGTRLTVV.

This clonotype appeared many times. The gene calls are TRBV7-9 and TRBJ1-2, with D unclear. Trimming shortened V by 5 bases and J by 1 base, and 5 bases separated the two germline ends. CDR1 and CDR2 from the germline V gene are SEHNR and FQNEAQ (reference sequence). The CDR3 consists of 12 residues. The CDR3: CASSAYNYGYTF. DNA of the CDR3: TGTGCCAGCAGCGCCTATAACTATGGCTACACCTTC.

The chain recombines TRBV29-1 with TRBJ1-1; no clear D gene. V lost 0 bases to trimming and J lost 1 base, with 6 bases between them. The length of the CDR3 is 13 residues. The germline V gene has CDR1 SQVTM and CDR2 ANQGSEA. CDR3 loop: CSVEDAGNTEAFF. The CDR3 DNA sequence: TGCAGCGTTGAAGATGCGGGGAACACTGAAGCTTTCTTT.

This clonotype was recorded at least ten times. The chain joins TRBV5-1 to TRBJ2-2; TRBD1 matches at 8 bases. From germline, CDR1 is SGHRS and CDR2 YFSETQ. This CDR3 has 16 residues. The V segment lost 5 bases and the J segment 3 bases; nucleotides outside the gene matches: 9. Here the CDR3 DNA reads TGCGCCAGCAGAACTCCGGGGACAGGCGACACCGGGGAGCTGTTTTTT. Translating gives CASRTPGTGDTGELFF.

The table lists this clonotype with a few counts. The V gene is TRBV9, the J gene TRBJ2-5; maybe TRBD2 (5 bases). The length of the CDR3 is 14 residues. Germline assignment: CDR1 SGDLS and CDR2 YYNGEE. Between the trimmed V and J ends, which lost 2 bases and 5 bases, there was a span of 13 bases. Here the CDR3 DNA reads TGTGCCAGCAGCGTGAGCGGAAGAGGGGAGACCCAGTACTTC. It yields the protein CASSVSGRGETQYF. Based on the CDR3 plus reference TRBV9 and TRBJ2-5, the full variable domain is DSGVTQTPKHLITATGQRVTLRCSPRSGDLSVYWYQQSLDQGLQFLIQYYNGEERAKGNILERFSAQQFPDLHSELNLSSLELGDSALYFCASSVSGRGETQYFGPGTRLLVL.

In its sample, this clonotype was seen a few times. The DNA for the CDR3 is TGCAGTGCTTTGGCACAGGGGGCGGCGGTGACTCAGCCCCAGCATTTT. Its protein is CSALAQGAAVTQPQHF. The chain combines TRBV20-1 with TRBJ1-5; 9 positions agree with TRBD1. Germline lookup yields CDR1 DFQATT and CDR2 SNEGSKA (reference sequence). V lost 5 bases, J lost 6 bases, and 14 bases stayed unmatched. This CDR3 region has 16 residues.

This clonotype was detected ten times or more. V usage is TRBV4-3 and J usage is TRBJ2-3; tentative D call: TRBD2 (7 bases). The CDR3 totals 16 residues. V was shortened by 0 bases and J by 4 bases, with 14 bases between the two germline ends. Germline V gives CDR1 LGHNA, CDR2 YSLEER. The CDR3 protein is CASSQDPRGAPDTQYF. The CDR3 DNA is TGCGCCAGCAGCCAAGACCCTCGGGGGGCCCCAGATACGCAGTATTTT.

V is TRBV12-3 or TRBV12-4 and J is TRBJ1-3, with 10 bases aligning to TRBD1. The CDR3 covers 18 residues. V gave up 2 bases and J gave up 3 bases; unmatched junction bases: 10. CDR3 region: CASSLRTGGLLFGNTIYF. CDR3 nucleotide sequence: TGTGCCAGCAGTTTAAGGACAGGGGGTTTGTTATTTGGAAACACCATATATTTT.

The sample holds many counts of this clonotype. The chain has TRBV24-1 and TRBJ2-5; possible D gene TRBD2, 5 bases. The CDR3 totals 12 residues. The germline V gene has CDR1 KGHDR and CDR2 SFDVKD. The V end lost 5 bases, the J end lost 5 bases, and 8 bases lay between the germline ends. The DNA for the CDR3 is TGTGCCACCAGTGGGGGAGCGGAGACCCAGTACTTC. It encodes CATSGGAETQYF.

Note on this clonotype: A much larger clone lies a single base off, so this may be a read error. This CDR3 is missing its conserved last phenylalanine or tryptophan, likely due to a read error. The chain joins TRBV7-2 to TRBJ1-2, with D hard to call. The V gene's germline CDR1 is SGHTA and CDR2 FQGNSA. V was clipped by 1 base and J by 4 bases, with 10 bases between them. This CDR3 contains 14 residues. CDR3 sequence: CASSLDPESYGYTL. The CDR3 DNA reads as TGTGCCAGCAGCTTAGATCCTGAATCCTATGGCTACACCCTC.

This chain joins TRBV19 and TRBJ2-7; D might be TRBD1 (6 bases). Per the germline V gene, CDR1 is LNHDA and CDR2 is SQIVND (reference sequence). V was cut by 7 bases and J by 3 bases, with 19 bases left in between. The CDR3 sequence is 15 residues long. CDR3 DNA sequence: TGTGCCAGTACCGATGCCCCGGACAGTGGCTACGAGCAGTACTTC. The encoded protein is CASTDAPDSGYEQYF.

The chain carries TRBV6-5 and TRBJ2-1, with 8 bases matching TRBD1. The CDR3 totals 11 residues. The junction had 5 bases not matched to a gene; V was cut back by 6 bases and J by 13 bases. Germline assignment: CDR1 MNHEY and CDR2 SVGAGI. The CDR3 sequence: CASSQGATQFF. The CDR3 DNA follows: TGTGCCAGCAGCCAGGGGGCGACTCAGTTCTTC.

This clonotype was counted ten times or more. CDR3 DNA: TGCAGTGCCCGGGACCGCACGGGGAATCAGCCCCAGCATTTT. Amino acids: CSARDRTGNQPQHF. The V call is TRBV20-1, the J call TRBJ1-5; maybe TRBD1 (5 bases). V was shortened by 6 bases and J by 4 bases, with 16 bases between the two germline ends. The CDR3 has 14 amino acids. Germline CDR1 DFQATT, CDR2 SNEGSKA (reference sequence).

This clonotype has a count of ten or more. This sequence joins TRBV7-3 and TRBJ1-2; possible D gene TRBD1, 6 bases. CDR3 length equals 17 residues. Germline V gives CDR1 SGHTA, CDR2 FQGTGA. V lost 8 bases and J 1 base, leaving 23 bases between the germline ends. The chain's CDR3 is CASDPGDEKTVNYGYTF. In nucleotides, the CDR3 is TGTGCCAGCGATCCAGGGGACGAAAAAACCGTTAACTATGGCTACACCTTC.

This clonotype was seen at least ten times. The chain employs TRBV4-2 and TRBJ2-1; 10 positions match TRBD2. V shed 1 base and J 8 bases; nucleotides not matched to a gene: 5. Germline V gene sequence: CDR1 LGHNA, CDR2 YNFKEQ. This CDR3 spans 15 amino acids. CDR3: CASSQGAGGLDEQFF. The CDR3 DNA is TGTGCCAGCAGCCAAGGAGCGGGGGGGCTTGATGAGCAGTTCTTC.

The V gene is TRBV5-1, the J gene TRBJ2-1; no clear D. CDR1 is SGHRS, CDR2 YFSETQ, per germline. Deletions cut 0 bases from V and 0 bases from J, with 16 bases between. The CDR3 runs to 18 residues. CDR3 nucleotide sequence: TGCGCCAGCAGCTTGGCCTGGAAGGCCACAAGCTCCTACAATGAGCAGTTCTTC. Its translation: CASSLAWKATSSYNEQFF.

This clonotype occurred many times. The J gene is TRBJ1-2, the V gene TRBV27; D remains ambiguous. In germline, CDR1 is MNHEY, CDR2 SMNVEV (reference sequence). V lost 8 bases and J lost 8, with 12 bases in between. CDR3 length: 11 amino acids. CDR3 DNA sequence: TGTGCCAGCCCTGTAAGGGTAGGCTACACCTTC. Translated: CASPVRVGYTF.

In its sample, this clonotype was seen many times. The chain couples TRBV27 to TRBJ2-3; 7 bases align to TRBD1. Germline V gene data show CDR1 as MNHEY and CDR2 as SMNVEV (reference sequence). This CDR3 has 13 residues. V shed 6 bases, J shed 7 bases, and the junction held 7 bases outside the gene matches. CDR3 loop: CASRPTGIHTQYF. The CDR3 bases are TGTGCCAGCAGACCGACAGGGATCCATACGCAGTATTTT.

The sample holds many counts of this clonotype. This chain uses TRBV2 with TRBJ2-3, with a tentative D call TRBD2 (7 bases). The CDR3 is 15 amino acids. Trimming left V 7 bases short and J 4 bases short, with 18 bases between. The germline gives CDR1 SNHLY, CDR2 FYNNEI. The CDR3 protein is CASKRDTLRADTQYF. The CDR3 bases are TGTGCCAGCAAGCGGGACACCCTGAGGGCAGATACGCAGTATTTT.

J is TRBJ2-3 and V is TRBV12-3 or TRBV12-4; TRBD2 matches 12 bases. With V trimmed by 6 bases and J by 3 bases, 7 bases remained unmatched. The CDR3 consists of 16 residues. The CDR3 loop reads CASRSGLAGRTDTQYF. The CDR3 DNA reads TGTGCCAGCAGGAGTGGACTAGCGGGGAGGACAGATACGCAGTATTTT.